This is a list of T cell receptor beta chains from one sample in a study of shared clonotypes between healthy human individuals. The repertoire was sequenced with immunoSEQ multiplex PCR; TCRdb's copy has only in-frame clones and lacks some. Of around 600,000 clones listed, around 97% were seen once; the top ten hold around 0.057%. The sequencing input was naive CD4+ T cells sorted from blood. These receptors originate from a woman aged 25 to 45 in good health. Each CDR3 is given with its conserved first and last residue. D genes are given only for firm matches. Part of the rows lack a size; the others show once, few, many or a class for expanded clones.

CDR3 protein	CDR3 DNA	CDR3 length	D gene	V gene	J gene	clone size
CATFDGIRNEQFF	TGTGCCACCTTCGATGGGATACGGAATGAGCAGTTCTTC	13	.	TRBV28	TRBJ2-1	.
CSGSRRDTQYF	TGCAGTGGGTCCCGGCGGGATACGCAGTATTTT	11	.	TRBV20-1	TRBJ2-3	.
CARKQGGTEAFF	TGTGCCCGGAAACAGGGAGGGACTGAAGCTTTCTTT	12	.	TRBV30	TRBJ1-1	.
CASSPTGLSNQPQHF	TGTGCCAGCAGTCCGACAGGGCTTAGCAATCAGCCCCAGCATTTT	15	TRBD1	TRBV28	TRBJ1-5	.
CASSLGVRAMNTEAFF	TGCGCCAGCAGCTTGGGGGTAAGGGCGATGAACACTGAAGCTTTCTTT	16	.	TRBV5-1	TRBJ1-1	.
CASSGGIAGTYEQYF	TGTGCCAGCAGTGGTGGGATAGCGGGAACGTACGAGCAGTACTTC	15	TRBD2	TRBV28	TRBJ2-7	once
CSVEGDRVAGEQFF	TGCAGCGTTGAAGGCGACAGGGTAGCCGGTGAGCAGTTCTTC	14	TRBD1	TRBV29-1	TRBJ2-1	.
CSVSVERTDANTGELFF	TGCAGCGTTTCAGTGGAGAGGACAGACGCGAACACCGGGGAGCTGTTTTTT	17	.	TRBV29-1	TRBJ2-2	.
CASSINDRGGQPQHF	TGTGCCAGTAGTATTAACGACAGGGGCGGTCAGCCCCAGCATTTT	15	TRBD1	TRBV19	TRBJ1-5	.
CASSDRQGNYGYTF	TGTGCCAGCAGTGACCGACAGGGAAACTATGGCTACACCTTC	14	TRBD1	TRBV6-1	TRBJ1-2	once